The entry below describes one TCR beta chain. The V end was cut by 0 bases, the J end by 13 bases, with 15 bases between. The CDR3 loop spans 13 amino acids. CDR1 is LNHDA and CDR2 is SQIVND in the germline V gene (reference sequence). This sample is drawn from a study of blood T cell repertoires in COVID-19. Study in general: The study drew acute and convalescent COVID-19 samples from the United States, Italy and Spain. T cells, B-cell-depleted T cells, or PBMCs provided the cDNA or gDNA that served as material.

Original methodology: Amplifying reference gene primers gave estimates of nucleated cell counts. Assay used: immunoSEQ multiplex PCR; TCRdb lists only in-frame clones, some missing. V and J calls plus clone size are reproduced from that table; the DNA served to infer D and trimming. The sample contains around 50,000 clones, approximately 82% of which appear only once. The sequence was collected from a human donor in a cohort sampled during active COVID-19. This chain links TRBV19 with TRBJ2-5; D is ambiguous. Sequences were obtained from peripheral blood. DNA of the CDR3: TGTGCCAGTAGTATAGATCCCCAAGCGAGGATGTACTTC. As protein: CASSIDPQARMYF.